These 27 T cell receptor beta chains originate from one sample sequenced in a study of human T cells and chemical hapten exposure. Indicated time point: patch test 2, 6 weeks after DPC sensitization. Treatment given: therapeutic diphenylcyclopropenone sensitization with weekly scalp DPC. One entry per CDR3 protein, called by TCRdb with MiXCR from the RACE reads. The data hold about 55,000 distinct CDR3 sequences, with around 10% observed a single time. Sequencing was performed on whole blood, taken in connection with sensitization to the hapten diphenylcyclopropenone (DPC). These receptors were taken from a woman between 45 and 60 years old with alopecia areata. Some clones in this sample may be carry-over from other donors' samples.

The V gene is TRBV6-4, the J gene TRBJ2-1, with 9 bases that match TRBD1. J lost 1 base, V lost 3 bases, and 1 base had no gene match. The CDR3 is made up of 15 amino acids. The germline CDR1 and CDR2 sequences are MRHNA and SNTAGT. The CDR3 nucleotides read TGTGCCAGCAGTGATGGGACAGGGTCCTACAATGAGCAGTTCTTC. Its protein is CASSDGTGSYNEQFF.

This clonotype was observed at least ten times. The gene calls are TRBV7-6 and TRBJ2-7, with D perhaps matching TRBD1 (5 bases). Germline V gene data show CDR1 as SGHVS and CDR2 as FNYEAQ. The V end was cut by 0 bases, the J end by 2 bases, with 5 bases between. This CDR3 has 13 amino acids. The CDR3 nucleotides are TGTGCCAGCAGCTTAGCAGGGGCCTACGAGCAGTACTTC. Residues: CASSLAGAYEQYF.

The sample holds a few counts of this clonotype. The CDR3 DNA follows: TGCGCCAGCAGTCTCGACAGTATGAACACTGAAGCTTTCTTT. Its protein is CASSLDSMNTEAFF. V and J are TRBV5-1 and TRBJ1-1, with D tentatively TRBD1 (5 bases). Deletions cut 5 bases from V and 0 bases from J, with 11 bases between. In germline, CDR1 is SGHRS, CDR2 YFSETQ. The CDR3 runs to 14 residues.

This clonotype was observed many times. The chain has TRBV5-4 and TRBJ1-1, with a weak D call TRBD1 (6 bases). CDR3 length equals 13 residues. Between the trimmed V and J ends, which lost 0 bases and 3 bases, there was a span of 6 bases. CDR1 SGHNT and CDR2 YYREEE come from the germline V gene (reference sequence). In DNA, the CDR3 is TGTGCCAGCAGCTTGGACAGGGACACTGAAGCTTTCTTT. Amino acid sequence: CASSLDRDTEAFF.

This clonotype came up many times. This rearrangement joins TRBV10-3 to TRBJ1-2; possibly TRBD1 for D (5 bases). Looked up from germline, CDR1 is ENHRY and CDR2 is SYGVKD. The CDR3 contains 14 residues. Trimming shortened V by 6 bases and J by 4 bases, and 15 bases separated the two germline ends. Here the CDR3 DNA reads TGTGCCATCAGAAAAGAGGGGCGAGGCTATGGCTACACCTTC. Protein product: CAIRKEGRGYGYTF.

The chain recombines TRBV4-1 with TRBJ1-1, with D possibly being TRBD1 (5 bases). Germline V gene lookup returns CDR1 MGHRA and CDR2 YSYEKL. CDR3 length: 15 amino acids. Trimming removed 4 bases at V and 10 bases at J, with 22 bases between. This CDR3 is CASSPDPGSYRGAFF. The CDR3 DNA follows: TGCGCCAGCAGCCCTGATCCGGGAAGTTATAGGGGAGCTTTCTTT.

This clonotype was detected many times. This chain uses TRBV7-2 with TRBJ1-3; no firm D call. From germline, CDR1 is SGHTA and CDR2 FQGNSA. Trimming removed 3 bases at V and 4 bases at J, with 16 bases between. The CDR3 is 16 amino acids. CDR3 coding DNA: TGTGCCAGCAGCTTGGGTCCGCTGATCTCGGGAAACACCATATATTTT. Translation gives CASSLGPLISGNTIYF.

This clonotype was observed a handful of times. This chain links TRBV6-6 with TRBJ2-7; TRBD1 matches 8 bases. Germline V gene sequence: CDR1 MNHNY, CDR2 SVGAGI (reference sequence). CDR3 length: 12 residues. Trimming cost V 5 bases and J 4 bases; bases outside gene matches: 1. CDR3 bases: TGTGCCAGCAGTCACAGGGGGTACGAGCAGTACTTC. This codes for CASSHRGYEQYF.

This clonotype was observed a handful of times. This chain links TRBV14 with TRBJ2-1, with TRBD2 matching 14 bases. This CDR3 comprises 18 residues. The V and J ends lost 1 base and 3 bases, in that order; junction bases with no gene match: 5. Germline V gene data show CDR1 as SGHDN and CDR2 as FVKESK. The CDR3 DNA is TGTGCCAGCAGCCAAGGCGGACTAGCGGGAGGATACTACAATGAGCAGTTCTTC. It encodes CASSQGGLAGGYYNEQFF.

This clonotype was seen only a few times. The chain employs TRBV12-3 or TRBV12-4 and TRBJ2-5; no firm D call. The CDR3 spans 12 residues. Trimming removed 3 bases from V and 7 bases from J, with 9 bases in between. The CDR3 DNA reads as TGTGCCAGCAGTTTCGCGGACGTGACCCAGTACTTC. This codes for CASSFADVTQYF.

This clonotype showed up many times. V gene TRBV11-2 combines with J gene TRBJ2-7; possibly TRBD1 or TRBD2 for D (6 bases each). CDR3 length equals 14 residues. CDR1 is SGHAT and CDR2 is FQNNGV in the germline V gene. V was shortened by 5 bases and J by 3 bases, with 14 bases between the two germline ends. In DNA, the CDR3 is TGTGCCAGCAGCCCTTCCGGGGGCCGCTACGAGCAGTACTTC. Its protein is CASSPSGGRYEQYF.

In this sample, this clonotype turned up a few times. CDR3 loop: CASSLGYGYTF. The CDR3 DNA reads TGTGCCAGCAGTTTAGGGTACGGCTACACCTTC. This rearrangement joins TRBV12-3 or TRBV12-4 to TRBJ1-2; D is ambiguous. V was trimmed by 1 base and J by 8 bases, leaving 5 bases between them. This CDR3 region has 11 residues.

This clonotype has more than one count but fewer than ten. The V gene is TRBV3-1, the J gene TRBJ2-1; D unclear. CDR3 length equals 18 residues. Germline V gene lookup returns CDR1 LGHDT and CDR2 YNNKEL (reference sequence). V was pared by 0 bases and J by 0 bases, with 15 bases between. CDR3 sequence (DNA): TGTGCCAGCAGCCAAGATGAGCGCCCTTGGGGCTCCTACAATGAGCAGTTCTTC. It codes for CASSQDERPWGSYNEQFF.

J is TRBJ2-3 and V is TRBV28; possibly TRBD1 or TRBD2 for D (5 bases each). In germline, CDR1 is MDHEN, CDR2 SYDVKM. V was clipped by 5 bases and J by 0 bases, with 9 bases between them. CDR3 size: 14 residues. The CDR3 region is CASSTRDSTDTQYF. CDR3 bases: TGTGCCAGCAGTACTAGGGACAGCACAGATACGCAGTATTTT.

This clonotype was detected a few times. This sequence joins TRBV7-6 and TRBJ1-1, with TRBD1 as a possible D gene (6 bases). The CDR3 contains 14 residues. Germline assignment: CDR1 SGHVS and CDR2 FNYEAQ. V lost 0 bases and J 4 bases, leaving 9 bases between the germline ends. The CDR3 coding sequence is TGTGCCAGCAGCTTAGCCAGCAGGGGCACTGAAGCTTTCTTT. It yields the protein CASSLASRGTEAFF.

The chain links TRBV11-2 to TRBJ2-5; D not resolved. Trimming left V 4 bases short and J 7 bases short, with 16 bases between. This CDR3 spans 14 amino acids. Germline V gene lookup returns CDR1 SGHAT and CDR2 FQNNGV. CDR3 sequence: CASSSDHISRTQYF. Written as DNA, the CDR3 is TGTGCCAGCAGCTCGGACCACATTTCGCGGACCCAGTACTTC.

A few counts support this clonotype. The CDR3 coding sequence is TGTGCCAGCAGTTTCCTAGCGGGGAATGAGCAGTTCTTC. It is translated as CASSFLAGNEQFF. The chain joins TRBV28 to TRBJ2-1, with 9 bases matching TRBD2. With V trimmed by 3 bases and J by 7 bases, 1 base remained unmatched. The CDR3 contains 13 residues. Germline CDR1 and CDR2: MDHEN and SYDVKM.

J is TRBJ2-2 and V is TRBV24-1; D not certain. Germline V gene lookup returns CDR1 KGHDR and CDR2 SFDVKD. V was clipped by 3 bases and J by 6 bases, with 10 bases between them. The CDR3 sequence is 14 residues long. CDR3 in DNA: TGTGCCACCAGTGATCCCCATCAGGCCGGGGAGCTGTTTTTT. This gives the protein CATSDPHQAGELFF.

This clonotype has just a few counts. The J gene is TRBJ2-7, the V gene TRBV7-2; possibly TRBD2 for D (6 bases). The CDR3 has 13 amino acids. Trimming removed 6 bases at V and 3 bases at J, with 12 bases between. Germline-derived CDR1 and CDR2 are SGHTA and FQGNSA. DNA for the CDR3: TGTGCCAGCAGGCGGGACCCTCTCTACGAGCAGTACTTC. Amino acid sequence: CASRRDPLYEQYF.

This clonotype was seen a handful of times. The V gene is TRBV7-9, the J gene TRBJ2-7; no clear D. V was pared by 4 bases and J by 2 bases, with 9 bases between. CDR3 length equals 13 residues. Germline CDR1 and CDR2: SEHNR and FQNEAQ (reference sequence). DNA of the CDR3: TGTGCCAGCAGCTCGGACGGAGCCTACGAGCAGTACTTC. Amino acids: CASSSDGAYEQYF. Drawing the rest from reference TRBV7-9 and TRBJ2-7, the complete variable domain is DTGVSQNPRHKITKRGQNVTFRCDPISEHNRLYWYRQTLGQGPEFLTYFQNEAQLEKSRLLSDRFSAERPKGSFSTLEIQRTEQGDSAMYLCASSSDGAYEQYFGPGTRLTVT.

This clonotype has ten or more counts. The rearrangement uses TRBV19 and TRBJ2-1, with D maybe TRBD2 (6 bases). V lost 5 bases to trimming and J lost 7 bases, with 15 bases between them. The CDR3 spans 14 residues. Germline-derived CDR1 and CDR2 are LNHDA and SQIVND (reference sequence). The DNA for the CDR3 is TGTGCCAGTAGTCCCGGAGGGCCCCGTAATGAGCAGTTCTTC. This encodes CASSPGGPRNEQFF.

The rearrangement links TRBV6-4 to TRBJ1-5; D gene uncertain. Germline V gene data show CDR1 as MRHNA and CDR2 as SNTAGT. This CDR3 region has 13 residues. The V end was cut by 6 bases, the J end by 3 bases, with 9 bases between. The CDR3 protein is CASSDNLNQPQHF. The CDR3 DNA reads TGTGCCAGCAGCGACAACCTCAATCAGCCCCAGCATTTT.

This clonotype has at least ten counts. The rearrangement uses TRBV7-9 and TRBJ2-5, with D possibly being TRBD2 (6 bases). The V end was cut by 3 bases, the J end by 1 base, with 6 bases between. Germline values: CDR1 SEHNR, CDR2 FQNEAQ (reference sequence). The CDR3 extends over 13 amino acids. The CDR3 here is CASSFSGQETQYF. The CDR3 DNA is TGTGCCAGCAGCTTTAGCGGCCAAGAGACCCAGTACTTC.

This clonotype was recorded many times. The CDR3 DNA follows: TGTGCCAGCAGCTTTGGGTTACTCTTGAACACTGAAGCTTTCTTT. This encodes CASSFGLLLNTEAFF. The rearrangement uses TRBV7-2 and TRBJ1-1; the D is unclear. This CDR3 comprises 15 residues. The germline CDR1 and CDR2 sequences are SGHTA and FQGNSA. Trimming took off 3 bases at V and 0 bases at J, with 11 bases between the two ends.

The V call is TRBV11-3, the J call TRBJ1-1, with D possibly being TRBD1 (5 bases). This CDR3 comprises 14 residues. Germline V lookup: CDR1 SGHNT, CDR2 YENEEA. V was cut by 1 base and J by 4 bases, with 10 bases left in between. CDR3 sequence reads: CASSLGGRGTEAFF. DNA of the CDR3: TGTGCCAGCAGCTTAGGGGGCCGGGGCACTGAAGCTTTCTTT.

Many counts were recorded for this clonotype. This chain uses TRBV11-2 with TRBJ2-3, with 10 bases aligning to TRBD2. CDR3 length: 15 residues. Germline CDR1 reads SGHAT; CDR2 reads FQNNGV. J was trimmed by 4 bases and V by 2 bases; bases with no gene match: 3. This CDR3 reads CASSLPGLASDTQYF. In DNA, the CDR3 is TGTGCCAGCAGCTTACCGGGACTAGCGTCAGATACGCAGTATTTT.

The sample holds many counts of this clonotype. This sequence joins TRBV2 and TRBJ1-4; TRBD1 matches 12 bases. This CDR3 comprises 16 residues. CDR1 SNHLY and CDR2 FYNNEI come from the germline V gene. After removal of 6 bases from V and 5 bases from J, the junction contained 7 bases not matched to a gene. Here the CDR3 reads CASRGTGGSINEKLFF. The CDR3 coding sequence is TGTGCCAGCAGAGGGACAGGGGGCTCCATCAATGAAAAACTGTTTTTT.